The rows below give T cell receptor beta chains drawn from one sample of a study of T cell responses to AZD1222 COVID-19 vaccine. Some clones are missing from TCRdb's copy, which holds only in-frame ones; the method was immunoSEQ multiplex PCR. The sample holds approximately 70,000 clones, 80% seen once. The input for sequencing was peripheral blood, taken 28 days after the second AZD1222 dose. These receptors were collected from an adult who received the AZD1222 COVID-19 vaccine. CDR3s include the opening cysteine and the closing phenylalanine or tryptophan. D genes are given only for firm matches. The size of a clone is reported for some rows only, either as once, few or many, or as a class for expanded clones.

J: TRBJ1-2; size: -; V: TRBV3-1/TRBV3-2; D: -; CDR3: CASSQDKWKELWLHLLRYYTF; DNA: TGTGCCAGCAGCCAAGATAAGTGGAAGGAACTATGGCTACACCTTTTGCGGTACTACACCTTC
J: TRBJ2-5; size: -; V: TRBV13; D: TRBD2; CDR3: CASSPGGGLAIETQYF; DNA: TGTGCCAGCAGCCCGGGAGGGGGACTAGCGATCGAGACCCAGTACTTC
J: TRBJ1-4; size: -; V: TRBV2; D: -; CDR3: CASSLNNEKLFF; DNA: TGTGCCAGCAGTCTCAATAATGAAAAACTGTTTTTT
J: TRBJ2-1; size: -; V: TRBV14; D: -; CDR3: CASSQAGVSEQFF; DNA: TGTGCCAGCAGCCAAGCCGGGGTGTCTGAGCAGTTCTTC
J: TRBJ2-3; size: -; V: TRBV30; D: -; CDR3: CAWSVRTPVTQYF; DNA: TGTGCCTGGAGTGTAAGGACTCCGGTTACGCAGTATTTT
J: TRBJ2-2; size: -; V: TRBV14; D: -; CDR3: CASSQLTRGAGISLIYNTGELFF; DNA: TGTGCCAGCAGCCAACTTACTCGGGGGGCCGGCATTTCTTTAATATATAACACCGGGGAGCTGTTTTTT
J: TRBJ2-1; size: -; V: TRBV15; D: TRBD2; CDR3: CATSREGAGGEDEQFF; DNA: TGTGCCACCAGCAGGGAAGGAGCGGGGGGGGAGGATGAGCAGTTCTTC
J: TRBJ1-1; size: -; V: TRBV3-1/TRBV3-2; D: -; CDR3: CASSQDRFNTEAFF; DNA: TGTGCCAGCAGCCAAGACAGATTTAACACTGAAGCTTTCTTT
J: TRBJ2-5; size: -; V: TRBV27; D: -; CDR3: CASSPYNQQTQYF; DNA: TGTGCCAGCAGTCCATATAACCAGCAGACCCAGTACTTC
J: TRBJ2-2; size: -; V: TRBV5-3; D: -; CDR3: CARSFAEGYHLNTGELFF; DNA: TGTGCCAGAAGCTTCGCTGAGGGGTACCACCTTAACACCGGGGAGCTGTTTTTT
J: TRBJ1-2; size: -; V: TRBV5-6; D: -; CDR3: CASSLGSRANYGYTF; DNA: TGTGCCAGCAGCTTGGGGAGCAGGGCAAACTATGGCTACACCTTC
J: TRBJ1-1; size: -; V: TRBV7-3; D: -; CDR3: CASSSDRNTEAFF; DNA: TGTGCCAGCAGCTCGGACAGGAACACTGAAGCTTTCTTT
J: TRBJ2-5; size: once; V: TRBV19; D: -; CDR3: CASSPRGRVTSETQYF; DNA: TGTGCCAGTAGTCCTCGGGGCAGAGTTACCTCAGAGACCCAGTACTTC
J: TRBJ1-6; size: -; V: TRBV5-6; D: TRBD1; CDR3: CASSSRTGSSRLPLHF; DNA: TGTGCCAGCAGCTCACGGACAGGGTCCAGTCGATTGCCCCTCCACTTT
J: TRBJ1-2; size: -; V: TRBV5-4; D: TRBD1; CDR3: CASSPGGINYGYTF; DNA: TGTGCCAGCAGCCCAGGGGGCATCAACTATGGCTACACCTTC
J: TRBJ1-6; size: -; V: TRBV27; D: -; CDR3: CASSFLRENSPLHF; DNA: TGTGCCAGCAGTTTCCTTCGAGAGAATTCACCCCTCCACTTT
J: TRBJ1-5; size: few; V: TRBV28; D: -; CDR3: CASSFIHRVRENNQPQHF; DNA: TGTGCCAGCAGTTTCATTCACCGCGTCAGGGAGAACAATCAGCCCCAGCATTTT
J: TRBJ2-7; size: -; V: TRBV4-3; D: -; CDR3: CASSQGPGEYEQYF; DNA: TGCGCCAGCAGCCAAGGCCCGGGGGAATACGAGCAGTACTTC
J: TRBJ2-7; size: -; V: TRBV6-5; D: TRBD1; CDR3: CASSYRDRGFYEQYF; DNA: TGTGCCAGCAGTTACAGGGACAGGGGGTTCTACGAGCAGTACTTC
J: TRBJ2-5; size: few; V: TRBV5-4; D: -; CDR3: CASSLQLSSKETQYF; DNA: TGTGCCAGCAGCTTGCAGCTCTCCTCGAAAGAGACCCAGTACTTC
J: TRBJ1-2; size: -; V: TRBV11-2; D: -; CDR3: CASSARRGSPGYGYTF; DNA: TGTGCCAGCAGCGCCAGACGAGGGTCCCCAGGCTATGGCTACACCTTC
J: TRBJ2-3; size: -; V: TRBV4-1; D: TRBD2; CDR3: CASSPTSGGGYTQYF; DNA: TGCGCCAGCAGCCCCACTAGCGGGGGCGGGTATACGCAGTATTTT
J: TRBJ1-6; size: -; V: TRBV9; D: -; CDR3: CASSVMTDDSPLHF; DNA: TGTGCCAGCAGCGTGATGACAGATGATTCACCCCTCCACTTT
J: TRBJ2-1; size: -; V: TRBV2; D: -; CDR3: CASSRTESSYNEQFF; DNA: TGTGCCAGCAGTCGGACAGAGAGCTCCTACAATGAGCAGTTCTTC
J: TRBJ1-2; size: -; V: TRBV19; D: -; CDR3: CASSIVGLANYGYTF; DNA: TGTGCCAGTAGTATAGTCGGGCTCGCTAACTATGGCTACACCTTC
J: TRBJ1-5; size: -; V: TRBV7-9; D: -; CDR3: CASSFYSGQILDQPQHF; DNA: TGTGCCAGCAGCTTCTACTCGGGGCAGATACTGGATCAGCCCCAGCATTTT